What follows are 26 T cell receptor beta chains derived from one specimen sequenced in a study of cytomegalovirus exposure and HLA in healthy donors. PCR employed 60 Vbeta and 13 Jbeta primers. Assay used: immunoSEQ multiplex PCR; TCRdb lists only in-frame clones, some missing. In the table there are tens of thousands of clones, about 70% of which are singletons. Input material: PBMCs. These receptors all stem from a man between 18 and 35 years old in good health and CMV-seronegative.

CDR3 coding DNA: TGTGCCAGCAGCTTATGGCAGGGGGCGGACGGCTACACCTTC. This encodes CASSLWQGADGYTF. This chain joins TRBV13 and TRBJ1-2; TRBD1 aligns across 8 bases. Germline trimming cut 2 bases from V and 8 bases from J; bases unmatched to any gene: 7. Germline V lookup: CDR1 PRHDT, CDR2 FYEKMQ (reference sequence). The CDR3 consists of 14 residues.

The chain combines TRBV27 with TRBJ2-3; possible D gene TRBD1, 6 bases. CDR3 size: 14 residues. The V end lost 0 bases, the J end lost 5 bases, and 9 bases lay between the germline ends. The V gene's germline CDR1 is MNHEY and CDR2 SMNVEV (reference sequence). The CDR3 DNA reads TGTGCCAGCAGTTTATCAGGGGGAAGAGATACGCAGTATTTT. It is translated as CASSLSGGRDTQYF.

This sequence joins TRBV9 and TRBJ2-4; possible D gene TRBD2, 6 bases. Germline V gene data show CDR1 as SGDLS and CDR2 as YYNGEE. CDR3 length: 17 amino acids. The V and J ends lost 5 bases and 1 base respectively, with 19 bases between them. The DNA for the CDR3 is TGTGCCAGCAGTGAGGGTCTACGGGGACTGGCCAAAAACATTCAGTACTTC. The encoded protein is CASSEGLRGLAKNIQYF. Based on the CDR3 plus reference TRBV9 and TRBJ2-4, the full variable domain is DSGVTQTPKHLITATGQRVTLRCSPRSGDLSVYWYQQSLDQGLQFLIQYYNGEERAKGNILERFSAQQFPDLHSELNLSSLELGDSALYFCASSEGLRGLAKNIQYFGAGTRLSVL.

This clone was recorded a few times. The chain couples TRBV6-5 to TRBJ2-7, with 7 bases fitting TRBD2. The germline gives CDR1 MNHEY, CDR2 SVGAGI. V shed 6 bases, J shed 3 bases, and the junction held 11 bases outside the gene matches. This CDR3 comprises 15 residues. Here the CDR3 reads CASSPTSVGIYEQYV. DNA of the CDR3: TGTGCCAGCAGCCCCACTAGCGTCGGAATCTACGAGCAGTACGTC.

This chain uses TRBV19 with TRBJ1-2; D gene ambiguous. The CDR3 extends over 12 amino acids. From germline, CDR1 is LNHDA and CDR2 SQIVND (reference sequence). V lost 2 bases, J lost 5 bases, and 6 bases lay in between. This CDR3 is CASSIPGYGYTF. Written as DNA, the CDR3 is TGTGCCAGTAGTATACCGGGATATGGCTACACCTTC. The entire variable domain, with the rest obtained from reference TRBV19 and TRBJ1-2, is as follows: DGGITQSPKYLFRKEGQNVTLSCEQNLNHDAMYWYRQDPGQGLRLIYYSQIVNDFQKGDIAEGYSVSREKKESFPLTVTSAQKNPTAFYLCASSIPGYGYTFGSGTRLTVV.

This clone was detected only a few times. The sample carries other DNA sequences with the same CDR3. CDR3 DNA: TGTGCCAGCAGCCTAACAGGGGGCGACACTGAAGCTTTCTTT. Amino acids: CASSLTGGDTEAFF. The chain has TRBV28 and TRBJ1-1; 9 nucleotides line up with TRBD1. Germline CDR1 MDHEN, CDR2 SYDVKM. V lost 6 bases and J lost 3; bases outside the gene matches: 5. The CDR3 is made up of 14 amino acids.

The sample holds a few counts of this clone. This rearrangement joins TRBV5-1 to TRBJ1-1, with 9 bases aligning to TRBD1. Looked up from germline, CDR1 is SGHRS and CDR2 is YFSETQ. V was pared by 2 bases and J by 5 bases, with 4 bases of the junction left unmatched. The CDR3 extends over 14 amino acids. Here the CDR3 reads CASSFRTGDTEAFF. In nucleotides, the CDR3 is TGCGCCAGCAGCTTTCGGACAGGGGATACTGAAGCTTTCTTT.

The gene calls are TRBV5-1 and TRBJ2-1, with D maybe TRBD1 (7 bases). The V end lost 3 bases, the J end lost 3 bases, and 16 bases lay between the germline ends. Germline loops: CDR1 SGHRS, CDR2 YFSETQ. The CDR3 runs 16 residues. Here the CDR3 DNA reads TGCGCCAGCAGCTCATACAGGGGAGGTGTCTACAATGAGCAGTTCTTC. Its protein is CASSSYRGGVYNEQFF.

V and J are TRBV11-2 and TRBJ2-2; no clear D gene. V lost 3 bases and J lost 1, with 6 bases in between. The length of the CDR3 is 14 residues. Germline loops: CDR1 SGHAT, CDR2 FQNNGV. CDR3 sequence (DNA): TGTGCCAGCAGCTTCGTCCTGAACACCGGGGAGCTGTTTTTT. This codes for CASSFVLNTGELFF. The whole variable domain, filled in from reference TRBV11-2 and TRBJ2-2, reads EAGVAQSPRYKIIEKRQSVAFWCNPISGHATLYWYQQILGQGPKLLIQFQNNGVVDDSQLPKDRFSAERLKGVDSTLKIQPAKLEDSAVYLCASSFVLNTGELFFGEGSRLTVL.

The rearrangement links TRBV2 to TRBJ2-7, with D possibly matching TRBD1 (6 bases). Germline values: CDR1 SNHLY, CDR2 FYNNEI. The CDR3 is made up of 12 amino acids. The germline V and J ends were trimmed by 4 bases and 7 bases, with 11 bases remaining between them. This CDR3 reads CASSVLGTEQYV. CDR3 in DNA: TGTGCCAGCAGTGTACTAGGGACAGAGCAGTACGTC.

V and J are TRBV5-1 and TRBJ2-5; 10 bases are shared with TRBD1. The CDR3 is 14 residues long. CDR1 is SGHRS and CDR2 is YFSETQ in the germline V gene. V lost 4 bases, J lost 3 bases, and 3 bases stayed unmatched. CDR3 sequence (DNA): TGCGCCAGCAGCCAGGGGACAGGGGAAGAGACCCAGTACTTC. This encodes CASSQGTGEETQYF. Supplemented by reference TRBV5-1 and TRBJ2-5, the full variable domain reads KAGVTQTPRYLIKTRGQQVTLSCSPISGHRSVSWYQQTPGQGLQFLFEYFSETQRNKGNFPGRFSGRQFSNSRSEMNVSTLELGDSALYLCASSQGTGEETQYFGPGTRLLVL.

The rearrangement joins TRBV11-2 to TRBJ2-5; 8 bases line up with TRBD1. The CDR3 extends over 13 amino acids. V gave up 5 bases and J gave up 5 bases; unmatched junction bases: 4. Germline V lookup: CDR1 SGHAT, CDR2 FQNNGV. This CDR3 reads CASSADRDETQYF. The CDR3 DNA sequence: TGTGCCAGCAGCGCGGACAGGGATGAGACCCAGTACTTC.

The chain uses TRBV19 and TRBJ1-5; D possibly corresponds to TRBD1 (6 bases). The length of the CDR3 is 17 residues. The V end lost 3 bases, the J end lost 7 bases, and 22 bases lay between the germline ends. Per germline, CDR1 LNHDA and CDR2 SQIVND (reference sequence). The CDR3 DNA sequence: TGTGCCAGTAGTATCCCCTTAACAGGGTGGGAGAGCCAGCCCCAGCATTTT. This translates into CASSIPLTGWESQPQHF. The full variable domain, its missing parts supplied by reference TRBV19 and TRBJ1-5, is DGGITQSPKYLFRKEGQNVTLSCEQNLNHDAMYWYRQDPGQGLRLIYYSQIVNDFQKGDIAEGYSVSREKKESFPLTVTSAQKNPTAFYLCASSIPLTGWESQPQHFGDGTRLSIL.

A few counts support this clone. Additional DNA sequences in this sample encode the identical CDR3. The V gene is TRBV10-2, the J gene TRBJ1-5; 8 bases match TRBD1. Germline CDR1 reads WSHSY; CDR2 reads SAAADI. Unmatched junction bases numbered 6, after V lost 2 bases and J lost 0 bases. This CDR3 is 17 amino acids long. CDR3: CASSEPDRGLSNQPQHF. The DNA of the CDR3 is TGCGCCAGCAGTGAGCCCGACAGGGGCCTTAGCAATCAGCCCCAGCATTTT.

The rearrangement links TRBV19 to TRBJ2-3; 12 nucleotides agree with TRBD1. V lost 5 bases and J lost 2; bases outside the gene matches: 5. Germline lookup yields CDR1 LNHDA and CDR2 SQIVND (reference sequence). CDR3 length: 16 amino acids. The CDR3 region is CASSGGTGGYTDTQYF. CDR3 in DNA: TGTGCCAGTAGTGGAGGGACAGGGGGCTACACAGATACGCAGTATTTT.

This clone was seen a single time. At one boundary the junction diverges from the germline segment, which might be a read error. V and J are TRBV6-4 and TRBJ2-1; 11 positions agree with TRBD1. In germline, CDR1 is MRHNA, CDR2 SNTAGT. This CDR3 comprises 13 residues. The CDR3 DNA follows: TGTGCCAGCAGTGACTCGAGGGACAGGGGGATGGTCTTC. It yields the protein CASSDSRDRGMVF.

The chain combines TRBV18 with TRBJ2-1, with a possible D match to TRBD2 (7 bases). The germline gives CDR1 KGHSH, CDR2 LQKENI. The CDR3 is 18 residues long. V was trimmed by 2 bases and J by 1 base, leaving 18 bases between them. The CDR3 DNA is TGTGCCAGCTCACCATTAGGGGGGGCTCAGATTTCCTACAATGAGCAGTTCTTC. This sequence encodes CASSPLGGAQISYNEQFF.

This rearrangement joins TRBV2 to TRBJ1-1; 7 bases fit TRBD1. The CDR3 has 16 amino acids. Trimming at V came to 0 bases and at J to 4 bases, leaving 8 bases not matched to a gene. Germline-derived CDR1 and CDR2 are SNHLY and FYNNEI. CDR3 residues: CASSEAVSTGATEAFF. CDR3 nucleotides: TGTGCCAGCAGTGAAGCGGTCTCAACAGGGGCCACTGAAGCTTTCTTT.

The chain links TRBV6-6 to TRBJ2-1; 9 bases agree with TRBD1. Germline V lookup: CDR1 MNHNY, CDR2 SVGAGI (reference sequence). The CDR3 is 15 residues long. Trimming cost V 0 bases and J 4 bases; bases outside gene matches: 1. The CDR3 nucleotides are TGTGCCAGCAGTTACTCAGGACAGGGGTACAATGAGCAGTTCTTC. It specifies CASSYSGQGYNEQFF.

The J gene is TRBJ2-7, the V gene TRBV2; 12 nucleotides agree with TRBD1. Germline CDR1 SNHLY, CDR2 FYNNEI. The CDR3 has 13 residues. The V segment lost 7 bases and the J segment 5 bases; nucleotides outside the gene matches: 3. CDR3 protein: CASTGTGGDEQYV. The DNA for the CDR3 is TGTGCCAGCACCGGGACAGGGGGCGACGAGCAGTACGTC.

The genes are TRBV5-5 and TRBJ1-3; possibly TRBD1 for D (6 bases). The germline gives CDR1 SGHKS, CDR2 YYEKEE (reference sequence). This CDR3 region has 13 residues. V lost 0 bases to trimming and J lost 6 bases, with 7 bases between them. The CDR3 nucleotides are TGTGCCAGCAGCTTGGACAGGGTAAACACCATATATTTT. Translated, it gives CASSLDRVNTIYF.

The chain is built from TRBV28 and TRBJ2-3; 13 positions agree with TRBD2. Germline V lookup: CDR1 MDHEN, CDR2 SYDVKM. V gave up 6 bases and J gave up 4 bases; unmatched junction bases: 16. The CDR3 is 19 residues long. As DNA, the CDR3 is TGTGCCAGCAGCGGTGGACTAGCGGGGGAACTAGATCAGGCAGATACGCAGTATTTT. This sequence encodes CASSGGLAGELDQADTQYF.

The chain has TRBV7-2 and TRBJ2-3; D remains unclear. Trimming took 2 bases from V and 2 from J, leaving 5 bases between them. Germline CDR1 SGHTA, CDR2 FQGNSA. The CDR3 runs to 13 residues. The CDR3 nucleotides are TGTGCCAGCAGCTTAACAGCCACAGATACGCAGTATTTT. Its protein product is CASSLTATDTQYF. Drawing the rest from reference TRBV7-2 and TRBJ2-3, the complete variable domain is GAGVSQSPSNKVTEKGKDVELRCDPISGHTALYWYRQSLGQGLEFLIYFQGNSAPDKSGLPSDRFSAERTGGSVSTLTIQRTQQEDSAVYLCASSLTATDTQYFGPGTRLTVL.

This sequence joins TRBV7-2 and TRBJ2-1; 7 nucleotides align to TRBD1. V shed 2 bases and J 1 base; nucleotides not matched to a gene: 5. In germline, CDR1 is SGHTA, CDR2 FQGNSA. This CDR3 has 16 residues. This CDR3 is CASSLQGTDSYNEQFF. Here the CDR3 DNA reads TGTGCCAGCAGCTTACAAGGGACAGATTCCTACAATGAGCAGTTCTTC.

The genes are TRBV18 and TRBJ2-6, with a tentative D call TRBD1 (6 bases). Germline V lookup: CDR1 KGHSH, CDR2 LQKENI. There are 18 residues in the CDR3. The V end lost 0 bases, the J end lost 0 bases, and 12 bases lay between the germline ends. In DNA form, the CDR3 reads TGTGCCAGCTCACCACCCAGGGGAAGGCTCTCTGGGGCCAACGTCCTGACTTTC. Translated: CASSPPRGRLSGANVLTF.

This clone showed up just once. The CDR3 DNA sequence: TGTGCCAGTAGTATAAAGAGGATCGGGGAGCAGTACTTC. Protein product: CASSIKRIGEQYF. V and J are TRBV19 and TRBJ2-7; D is uncertain. Germline V lookup: CDR1 LNHDA, CDR2 SQIVND (reference sequence). Deletions cut 2 bases from V and 7 bases from J, with 12 bases between. This CDR3 contains 13 residues. Drawing the rest from reference TRBV19 and TRBJ2-7, the complete variable domain is DGGITQSPKYLFRKEGQNVTLSCEQNLNHDAMYWYRQDPGQGLRLIYYSQIVNDFQKGDIAEGYSVSREKKESFPLTVTSAQKNPTAFYLCASSIKRIGEQYFGPGTRLTVT.